The 22 T cell receptor beta chains in this list originate from one sample, sequenced in a study of shared clonotypes between healthy human individuals. Some clones are missing from TCRdb's copy, which holds only in-frame ones; the method was immunoSEQ multiplex PCR. The sample shows some 2,500,000 clones, roughly 93% of them seen only once. Sequenced material: naive CD4+ T cells from PBMCs. The sample's subset: CD45RA+ positively selected. These receptors originate from a man younger than 35 in good health. Some clones in this sample may be carry-over from other donors' samples.

CDR3 amino acids: CASSPQGTGEQFF. As DNA, the CDR3 is TGTGCCAGCTCACCCCAGGGAACTGGGGAGCAGTTCTTC. The chain is built from TRBV18 and TRBJ2-1, with D perhaps matching TRBD1 (5 bases). The germline V gene encodes CDR1 KGHSH and CDR2 LQKENI. V was pared by 3 bases and J by 10 bases, with 13 bases between. The CDR3 is 13 residues long.

The chain recombines TRBV30 with TRBJ1-5, with a tentative D call TRBD1 (5 bases). V was pared by 2 bases and J by 7 bases, with 12 bases between. Germline CDR1 is GTSNPN and CDR2 is SVGIG (reference sequence). The CDR3 consists of 13 residues. The CDR3 DNA is TGTGCCTGGAGTAGCCGGGACCTGCAGCCCCAGCATTTT. It yields the protein CAWSSRDLQPQHF.

This chain links TRBV2 with TRBJ2-7; TRBD1 is a possible D gene (6 bases). This CDR3 spans 13 amino acids. Trimming took 8 bases from V and 2 from J, leaving 13 bases between them. The V gene's germline CDR1 is SNHLY and CDR2 FYNNEI. CDR3 nucleotides: TGTGCCAGCCAACAGGGACAAACCTACGAGCAGTACTTC. Amino acid sequence: CASQQGQTYEQYF.

This chain joins TRBV5-1 and TRBJ2-1, with 7 bases identical to TRBD2. CDR3 length: 15 amino acids. V dropped 4 bases and J dropped 2; count of bases not matched to a gene: 6. CDR1 is SGHRS, CDR2 YFSETQ, per germline. The CDR3 DNA is TGCGCCAGCAGCCCTCAGACTAGCACCTACAATGAGCAGTTCTTC. It codes for CASSPQTSTYNEQFF.

This chain uses TRBV2 with TRBJ1-3, with D uncertain. The germline gives CDR1 SNHLY, CDR2 FYNNEI. The CDR3 has 12 amino acids. Trimming left V 4 bases short and J 2 bases short, with 3 bases between. The DNA for the CDR3 is TGTGCCAGCAGTGCAGCTGGAAACACCATATATTTT. Translating it yields CASSAAGNTIYF.

The chain couples TRBV19 to TRBJ2-7, with TRBD2 identical over 7 bases. With 0 bases clipped from V and 2 bases from J, the junction kept 4 bases outside the gene matches. The germline gives CDR1 LNHDA, CDR2 SQIVND (reference sequence). The CDR3 sequence is 15 residues long. CDR3 region: CASSIDQRDPYEQYF. CDR3 sequence (DNA): TGTGCCAGTAGTATAGACCAGCGGGATCCCTACGAGCAGTACTTC.

This clone came up once. V is TRBV11-3 and J is TRBJ2-7, with 7 bases matching TRBD2. Germline V CDR1 and CDR2: SGHNT, YENEEA. The V gene end was trimmed by 3 bases and the J gene end by 7 bases; junction bases not matched to a gene: 9. This CDR3 comprises 14 residues. The CDR3 coding sequence is TGTGCCAGCAGCTTGACTAGCAACCGGGGAGAGCAGTACTTC. Translated: CASSLTSNRGEQYF.

This clone was recorded only once. The chain couples TRBV11-2 to TRBJ2-3; the D gene is possibly TRBD1 (6 bases). This CDR3 has 14 residues. Trimming removed 3 bases at V and 3 bases at J, with 10 bases between. CDR1 and CDR2 from the germline V gene are SGHAT and FQNNGV. The DNA for the CDR3 is TGTGCCAGCAGCTTTACTACAGGGACAGATACGCAGTATTTT. It is translated as CASSFTTGTDTQYF. Drawing the rest from reference TRBV11-2 and TRBJ2-3, the complete variable domain is EAGVAQSPRYKIIEKRQSVAFWCNPISGHATLYWYQQILGQGPKLLIQFQNNGVVDDSQLPKDRFSAERLKGVDSTLKIQPAKLEDSAVYLCASSFTTGTDTQYFGPGTRLTVL.

The J gene is TRBJ2-3, the V gene TRBV9; perhaps TRBD2 as D (6 bases). The CDR3 is made up of 17 amino acids. Germline CDR1 is SGDLS and CDR2 is YYNGEE. V was trimmed by 0 bases and J by 4 bases, leaving 18 bases between them. The CDR3, as DNA: TGTGCCAGCAGCGTAGGCGGGGCGGGCGTGATGCCAGATACGCAGTATTTT. Its protein product is CASSVGGAGVMPDTQYF.

The rearrangement uses TRBV25-1 and TRBJ1-1, with a possible D match to TRBD1 (5 bases). V dropped 1 base and J dropped 1 base, with 10 bases sitting between them. This CDR3 has 15 residues. From germline, CDR1 is MGHDK and CDR2 SYGVNS. The CDR3 region is CASSEWGGANTEAFF. In nucleotides, the CDR3 is TGTGCCAGCAGTGAATGGGGGGGTGCGAACACTGAAGCTTTCTTT.

The rearrangement uses TRBV10-3 and TRBJ2-7; D may be TRBD2 (5 bases). CDR1 and CDR2 from the germline V gene are ENHRY and SYGVKD. CDR3 length equals 16 residues. The germline V and J ends were trimmed by 4 bases and 6 bases, with 22 bases remaining between them. The CDR3 here is CAISGFREAGLGEQYF. CDR3 nucleotides: TGTGCCATCAGTGGTTTCCGCGAGGCGGGCCTCGGCGAGCAGTACTTC.

Regarding this clone: This CDR3 is also generated by other DNA sequences in the sample. This sequence joins TRBV7-2 and TRBJ2-7, with 7 bases lining up with TRBD2. The germline gives CDR1 SGHTA, CDR2 FQGNSA. The CDR3 runs to 15 residues. The trim removed 0 bases at V and 1 base at J, leaving 3 bases unmatched. CDR3 residues: CASSLAVGGSYEQYF. The DNA for the CDR3 is TGTGCCAGCAGCTTAGCGGTCGGGGGGTCCTACGAGCAGTACTTC.

The J gene is TRBJ1-2, the V gene TRBV21-1. TRBV21-1 is labeled a pseudogene. CDR3 size: 16 residues. CDR3 sequence: CASSLLPDLINYGYTF. In nucleotides, the CDR3 is TGTGCCAGCAGCCTCCTGCCTGACCTCATTAACTATGGCTACACCTTC.

The chain employs TRBV5-4 and TRBJ2-6, with D uncertain. Looked up from germline, CDR1 is SGHNT and CDR2 is YYREEE (reference sequence). V was pared by 3 bases and J by 3 bases, with 7 bases between. The CDR3 contains 14 residues. The CDR3 region is CASSSDGGANVLTF. The CDR3 DNA sequence: TGTGCCAGCAGCTCGGACGGTGGGGCCAACGTCCTGACTTTC.

This clone was recorded a few times. The gene calls are TRBV28 and TRBJ1-5, with 7 bases that match TRBD1. V was clipped by 5 bases and J by 0 bases; unmatched bases: 7. In germline, CDR1 is MDHEN, CDR2 SYDVKM. The CDR3 consists of 16 residues. CDR3 sequence: CASSPPDRDSNQPQHF. The CDR3 nucleotides are TGTGCCAGCAGTCCGCCCGACAGGGATAGCAATCAGCCCCAGCATTTT.

This clone was found once. This sequence joins TRBV30 and TRBJ2-3, with D possibly matching TRBD2 (6 bases). Germline CDR1 GTSNPN, CDR2 SVGIG (reference sequence). The CDR3 has 15 residues. V lost 2 bases and J 2 bases, leaving 14 bases between the germline ends. The CDR3 loop reads CAWSRAGSSTDTQYF. The CDR3 coding sequence is TGTGCCTGGAGTAGGGCGGGGTCCTCCACAGATACGCAGTATTTT. The variable domain in full, completed from reference TRBV30 and TRBJ2-3, reads SQTIHQWPATLVQPVGSPLSLECTVEGTSNPNLYWYRQAAGRGLQLLFYSVGIGQISSEVPQNLSASRPQDRQFILSSKKLLLSDSGFYLCAWSRAGSSTDTQYFGPGTRLTVL.

This chain uses TRBV30 with TRBJ1-6; 7 positions match TRBD1. Losses at the gene ends were 1 base for V and 0 bases for J; bases not matched to a gene: 3. This CDR3 contains 16 residues. Germline V gives CDR1 GTSNPN, CDR2 SVGIG (reference sequence). CDR3 loop: CAWSARGNSYNSPLHF. CDR3 DNA sequence: TGTGCCTGGAGTGCCAGGGGGAACTCCTATAATTCACCCCTCCACTTT.

The V call is TRBV11-2, the J call TRBJ1-1; D is undetermined. Deletions cut 5 bases from V and 1 base from J, with 14 bases between. CDR1 is SGHAT, CDR2 FQNNGV, per germline. CDR3 length: 15 amino acids. DNA for the CDR3: TGTGCCAGCAGCCAACAGCTCAGAACGAACACTGAAGCTTTCTTT. Its protein is CASSQQLRTNTEAFF.

The chain has TRBV4-3 and TRBJ2-4, with TRBD1 identical over 8 bases. V trimming: 5 bases; J trimming: 9 bases; junction bases outside the gene matches: 9. Germline CDR1 and CDR2: LGHNA and YSLEER. There are 14 residues in the CDR3. As DNA, the CDR3 is TGCGCCAGCAGCAGAGACAGGGGTCAGGTCATTCAGTACTTC. The encoded protein is CASSRDRGQVIQYF.

Comments on this clone: Other nucleotide sequences from this sample produce the same CDR3. The chain recombines TRBV18 with TRBJ2-2; TRBD2 agrees at 10 bases. The germline V gene has CDR1 KGHSH and CDR2 LQKENI. The CDR3 has 15 residues. Trimming removed 1 base from V and 4 bases from J; junction bases left unmatched: 0. The CDR3: CASSPLAGGTGELFF. CDR3 in DNA: TGTGCCAGCTCACCACTAGCGGGAGGCACCGGGGAGCTGTTTTTT.

The J gene is TRBJ1-2, the V gene TRBV5-5, with TRBD1 identical over 9 bases. In germline, CDR1 is SGHKS, CDR2 YYEKEE (reference sequence). The CDR3 loop spans 13 amino acids. J was trimmed by 9 bases and V by 2 bases; bases with no gene match: 5. The CDR3 nucleotides read TGTGCCAGCAGCTTTACAGGGGGCGAAAGCTACACCTTC. Translated: CASSFTGGESYTF.

This sequence joins TRBV9 and TRBJ2-5; maybe TRBD1 (6 bases). Germline V gene data show CDR1 as SGDLS and CDR2 as YYNGEE. CDR3 length: 14 residues. V gave up 3 bases and J gave up 5 bases, with 14 bases separating them. The CDR3 bases are TGTGCCAGCAGCGCCGGGACAAACGGGGAGACCCAGTACTTC. Its protein product is CASSAGTNGETQYF.